The 9 T cell receptor beta chains reported below all come from one sample, sequenced in a study of T cells in Graves' hyperthyroidism and ophthalmopathy. Amplified regions were TCR beta CDR3 sequences from RNA transcripts. A first-round RT-PCR of the TCR CDR3 used the HTBI primer set. MiXCR, run by TCRdb on the multiplex PCR reads, gives a single entry per CDR3 protein. Of approximately 630,000 distinct CDR3 sequences listed, 15% to 20% are singletons. Sequenced sample: blood. These receptors were collected from a woman aged 25 to 39 with Graves' hyperthyroidism.

This clonotype was seen ten or more times. This rearrangement joins TRBV2 to TRBJ1-5, with a tentative D call TRBD1 (5 bases). Germline V gene lookup returns CDR1 SNHLY and CDR2 FYNNEI. Trimming took off 6 bases at V and 3 bases at J, with 9 bases between the two ends. The CDR3 runs to 13 residues. The chain's CDR3 is CASRGPFNQPQHF. The CDR3 DNA reads as TGTGCCAGCAGGGGACCGTTCAATCAGCCCCAGCATTTT.

This clonotype was counted only a few times. A much larger clone is a single base away; this may be a read error. The chain links TRBV2 to TRBJ2-3, with a weak D call TRBD2 (5 bases). This CDR3 has 14 amino acids. In germline, CDR1 is SNHLY, CDR2 FYNNEI. The CDR3 is CASSEGGLSDMQYF. The CDR3 region has the DNA TGTGCCAGCAGTGAGGGTGGACTTTCAGATATGCAGTATTTT.

This clonotype was seen at least ten times. The chain has TRBV25-1 and TRBJ2-7, with 8 bases that match TRBD2. The CDR3 spans 14 residues. J gave up 4 bases and V 2 bases, and 4 bases lay outside the gene matches. Germline lookup yields CDR1 MGHDK and CDR2 SYGVNS. CDR3 coding DNA: TGTGCCAGCAGTGAACCGGGACTAGGATACGAGCAGTACTTC. This sequence encodes CASSEPGLGYEQYF.

This clonotype was seen at least ten times. The rearrangement links TRBV18 to TRBJ2-5; D is uncertain. Trimming stripped 3 bases from V and 5 bases from J, with 10 bases between. Germline assignment: CDR1 KGHSH and CDR2 LQKENI. The CDR3 runs 13 residues. In nucleotides, the CDR3 is TGTGCCAGCTCACCGACGGTGGGGGAGACCCAGTACTTC. Protein: CASSPTVGETQYF.

This chain uses TRBV7-2 with TRBJ1-2; D not certain. Trimming took off 5 bases at V and 10 bases at J, with 14 bases between the two ends. Germline V gene lookup returns CDR1 SGHTA and CDR2 FQGNSA. This CDR3 region has 12 residues. The CDR3 DNA sequence: TGTGCCAGCAGCCTAAACTGGGTCATCTACACCTTC. Amino acid sequence: CASSLNWVIYTF.

Comments on this clonotype: A much larger clone sits a single nucleotide away, making a read error possible. The gene calls are TRBV6-5 and TRBJ1-1; D gene unclear. V shed 5 bases and J shed 2 bases, with 12 bases lying between them. CDR1 and CDR2 (germline): MNHEY, SVGAGI. The CDR3 totals 14 residues. The CDR3 DNA is TGTGCCAGCAGTAACGGGTTCATAAACACTGAAGCTTTCTTT. Protein: CASSNGFINTEAFF.

In its sample, this clonotype was seen a few times. The chain joins TRBV29-1 to TRBJ2-7; D is uncertain. Trimming cost V 7 bases and J 7 bases, with 20 bases left between them. CDR1 is SQVTM, CDR2 ANQGSEA, per germline. The CDR3 length is 13 residues. The chain's CDR3 is CSGIESRRLEQYF. Here the CDR3 DNA reads TGCAGCGGCATTGAGTCACGTCGGCTGGAGCAGTACTTC.

This chain connects TRBV10-3 to TRBJ2-7; TRBD2 agrees at 7 bases. CDR1 is ENHRY, CDR2 SYGVKD, per germline. This CDR3 region has 17 residues. V gave up 0 bases and J gave up 3 bases; unmatched junction bases: 11. CDR3 loop: CAISESGRAGGSYEQYF. In DNA form, the CDR3 reads TGTGCCATCAGTGAGTCGGGTCGGGCGGGCGGGAGCTACGAGCAGTACTTC.

This clonotype appeared many times. The CDR3 DNA follows: TGTGCCAGCAGCTTATATAGCGGGAGGAGGACAGATACGCAGTATTTT. This sequence encodes CASSLYSGRRTDTQYF. V gene TRBV7-8 combines with J gene TRBJ2-3; 10 nucleotides match TRBD2. The germline gives CDR1 SGHVS, CDR2 FQNEAQ. The CDR3 is 16 amino acids. Trimming took 2 bases from V and 3 from J; bases not matched to a gene: 5.